The 14 T cell receptor beta chains below come from one sample, sequenced in a study of T cells in Graves' hyperthyroidism and ophthalmopathy. TCR beta CDR3 regions were amplified from RNA transcripts. Researchers ran a first-round RT-PCR on the TCR CDR3 using the HTBI primer set. Via MiXCR, TCRdb re-called the multiplex PCR reads, giving one row per CDR3 protein. The table shows some 570,000 distinct CDR3 sequences, with approximately 15% occurring only once. Sequenced: blood. The source of these receptors is a woman aged 18-30 years with Graves' ophthalmopathy.

This clonotype was seen at least ten times. This CDR3 is CSAGGLAGASTDTQYF. The CDR3 coding sequence is TGCAGTGCTGGAGGACTAGCGGGAGCATCCACAGATACGCAGTATTTT. The gene calls are TRBV20-1 and TRBJ2-3, with 13 bases aligning to TRBD2. Trimming removed 5 bases from V and 2 bases from J; junction bases left unmatched: 7. Germline-derived CDR1 and CDR2 are DFQATT and SNEGSKA (reference sequence). The CDR3 is made up of 16 amino acids.

At least ten counts were recorded for this clonotype. The V call is TRBV14, the J call TRBJ2-1; the D call may be TRBD1 or TRBD2 (5 bases each). V lost 3 bases to trimming and J lost 4 bases, with 10 bases between them. This CDR3 has 14 amino acids. The germline V gene encodes CDR1 SGHDN and CDR2 FVKESK. The CDR3 DNA follows: TGTGCCAGCAGCCAGGGGGTGGTGTACAATGAGCAGTTCTTC. This codes for CASSQGVVYNEQFF.

This clonotype was seen ten or more times. The J gene is TRBJ1-2, the V gene TRBV12-3 or TRBV12-4; TRBD1 might be the D (5 bases). The V and J ends lost 3 bases and 8 bases respectively, with 10 bases between them. The CDR3 loop spans 12 amino acids. The CDR3: CASSLRRGGYTF. For the CDR3, the DNA is TGTGCCAGCAGTTTGAGGAGGGGCGGCTACACCTTC.

The sample holds many counts of this clonotype. At one of its ends the junction is not consistent with the germline gene, which may arise from a read error. The chain recombines TRBV2 with TRBJ1-4; the D is unclear. Germline V lookup: CDR1 SNHLY, CDR2 FYNNEI. This CDR3 region has 14 residues. CDR3 sequence (DNA): TGTGCCAGCAGTGAATGGCAGAAGAATGGAAAACTGTTTTTT. This sequence encodes CASSEWQKNGKLFF.

This clonotype was seen only a few times. The CDR3 loop reads CSAKRSRAGEAFF. The DNA of the CDR3 is TGCAGTGCTAAGAGAAGTCGGGCGGGGGAAGCTTTCTTT. The chain uses TRBV20-1 and TRBJ1-1; D is undetermined. The germline V gene encodes CDR1 DFQATT and CDR2 SNEGSKA (reference sequence). V was shortened by 4 bases and J by 8 bases, with 17 bases between the two germline ends. This CDR3 comprises 13 residues.

This clonotype was detected many times. V usage is TRBV7-3 and J usage is TRBJ2-1; no firm D call. Looked up from germline, CDR1 is SGHTA and CDR2 is FQGTGA. The V gene lost 3 bases and the J gene lost 5 bases, with 8 bases spanning the gap. The CDR3 loop spans 13 amino acids. The chain's CDR3 is CASSFSLNNEQFF. CDR3 coding DNA: TGTGCCAGCAGCTTTAGCCTGAACAATGAGCAGTTCTTC.

In its sample, this clonotype was seen a few times. The chain employs TRBV13 and TRBJ2-1; 8 bases are shared with TRBD1. The germline CDR1 and CDR2 sequences are PRHDT and FYEKMQ (reference sequence). The CDR3 loop spans 15 amino acids. Trimming took 7 bases from V and 4 from J; bases not matched to a gene: 9. The CDR3 DNA sequence: TGTGCCAGCATAACCGGGACAGGATCTTACAATGAGCAGTTCTTC. It specifies CASITGTGSYNEQFF.

On this clonotype: This sequence may be a read error, since a much larger clone differs from it by one base. The V and J genes are TRBV7-3 and TRBJ2-1, with 10 positions matching TRBD2. Per germline, CDR1 SGHTA and CDR2 FQGTGA. The CDR3 consists of 15 residues. The V segment lost 2 bases and the J segment 9 bases; nucleotides outside the gene matches: 7. CDR3: CASSLEAGGHGEQFF. The CDR3 DNA is TGTGCCAGCAGCTTAGAAGCGGGAGGGCACGGTGAGCAGTTCTTC. The full variable domain, completed using reference TRBV7-3 and TRBJ2-1, is GAGVSQTPSNKVTEKGKYVELRCDPISGHTALYWYRQSLGQGPEFLIYFQGTGAADDSGLPNDRFFAVRPEGSVSTLKIQRTERGDSAVYLCASSLEAGGHGEQFFGPGTRLTVL.

In its sample, this clonotype was seen many times. The genes are TRBV7-9 and TRBJ2-1, with TRBD1 matching 10 bases. The ends lost 6 bases at V and 8 bases at J; junction bases unmatched: 10. The CDR3 has 15 amino acids. Germline V lookup: CDR1 SEHNR, CDR2 FQNEAQ (reference sequence). DNA of the CDR3: TGTGCCAGCAGAGCCGGGACAGGGGAGGCGGATGAGCAGTTCTTC. Protein: CASRAGTGEADEQFF.

Ten or more counts support this clonotype. V is TRBV2 and J is TRBJ2-3; no clear D. Germline CDR1 and CDR2: SNHLY and FYNNEI. CDR3 size: 14 residues. V was pared by 6 bases and J by 1 base, with 11 bases between. The CDR3 coding sequence is TGTGCCAGCAGGCAGGCAAGCGGCACAGATACGCAGTATTTT. This encodes CASRQASGTDTQYF.

The chain joins TRBV19 to TRBJ1-1, with D perhaps TRBD1 (5 bases). V lost 7 bases, J lost 6 bases, and 9 bases lay in between. The CDR3 totals 11 residues. Germline loops: CDR1 LNHDA, CDR2 SQIVND (reference sequence). The chain's CDR3 is CASTWGSEAFF. In nucleotides, the CDR3 is TGTGCCAGTACTTGGGGGTCTGAAGCTTTCTTT.

This clonotype was seen repeatedly, ten times or more. The rearrangement uses TRBV12-3 or TRBV12-4 and TRBJ2-5; D gene uncertain. V was pared by 2 bases and J by 4 bases, with 8 bases between. The CDR3 length is 13 residues. The CDR3 DNA reads as TGTGCCAGCAGTTTAAGGGAAGCAGAGACCCAGTACTTC. Its protein is CASSLREAETQYF.

The chain recombines TRBV4-1 with TRBJ1-5; TRBD1 matches 7 bases. Trimming took 0 bases from V and 0 from J; bases not matched to a gene: 2. The length of the CDR3 is 16 residues. The germline V gene has CDR1 MGHRA and CDR2 YSYEKL. The CDR3 loop reads CASSQEGTDSNQPQHF. As DNA, the CDR3 is TGCGCCAGCAGCCAAGAGGGGACAGATAGCAATCAGCCCCAGCATTTT.

This clonotype came up many times. The CDR3 nucleotides read TGTGCCACCAGTGCCCCCAATCAGCCCCAGCATTTT. This codes for CATSAPNQPQHF. The chain uses TRBV24-1 and TRBJ1-5, with D hard to call. The CDR3 consists of 12 residues. Germline-derived CDR1 and CDR2 are KGHDR and SFDVKD. Between the trimmed V and J ends, which lost 5 bases and 3 bases, there was a span of 4 bases.